A single sample is the source of the 32 T cell receptor beta chains below, sequenced in a study of T cells after yellow fever vaccination. TCRdb recomputed calls from the 5' RACE reads with MiXCR, one row per CDR3 protein. Here the sample spans tens of thousands of distinct CDR3 sequences, approximately 5% being singletons. Sequencing was performed on PBMCs, either bulk or a sorted T-cell subset (CD4+, CD8+, memory, or dextramer-sorted; not recorded which), taken 15 days after the yellow fever booster vaccination. These receptor sequences come from a man aged 25 to 40 who received the YFV17D yellow fever vaccine.

In the case of this clonotype: This sequence may be a read error, since a much larger clone differs from it by one base. This sequence joins TRBV24-1 and TRBJ1-2; D may be TRBD1 (6 bases). Germline values: CDR1 KGHDR, CDR2 SFDVKD. The CDR3 runs to 13 residues. V was pared by 7 bases and J by 4 bases, with 12 bases between. The CDR3 region is CATSFGTPYGYTF. The DNA of the CDR3 is TGTGCCACCAGCTTCGGGACACCCTATGGCTACACCTTC.

The table lists this clonotype with many counts. The rearrangement links TRBV20-1 to TRBJ2-1; D gene unclear. CDR3 length equals 11 residues. Germline CDR1 and CDR2: DFQATT and SNEGSKA (reference sequence). The CDR3 DNA is TGCACCGGCGTCCTTCACAATGAGCAGTTCTTC. Translating it yields CTGVLHNEQFF.

In this sample, this clonotype turned up many times. The genes are TRBV24-1 and TRBJ2-3; D is unresolved. The V gene lost 10 bases and the J gene lost 0 bases, with 10 bases spanning the gap. Germline CDR1 is KGHDR and CDR2 is SFDVKD. There are 13 residues in the CDR3. CDR3 sequence reads: CATATGSTDTQYF. In DNA form, the CDR3 reads TGTGCCACTGCGACCGGGAGCACAGATACGCAGTATTTT.

This clonotype was picked up many times. The chain carries TRBV5-1 and TRBJ1-2; D is unresolved. The germline V gene has CDR1 SGHRS and CDR2 YFSETQ. V lost 7 bases to trimming and J lost 4 bases, with 17 bases between them. This CDR3 is 14 amino acids long. The CDR3 region is CASGTGTGVYGYTF. The CDR3, as DNA: TGCGCCAGCGGTACGGGAACTGGAGTCTATGGCTACACCTTC.

This clonotype was counted at least ten times. The gene calls are TRBV3-1 and TRBJ2-7; 13 positions agree with TRBD2. The CDR3 is 15 residues long. The V gene's germline CDR1 is LGHDT and CDR2 YNNKEL (reference sequence). Trimming removed 5 bases from V and 2 bases from J; junction bases left unmatched: 3. CDR3 bases: TGTGCCAGCAGCTACGGGACTAGCGGGGCCTACGAGCAGTACTTC. Its protein product is CASSYGTSGAYEQYF.

For this clonotype: A much larger clone differs by one base, so this may be a read error. This sequence joins TRBV2 and TRBJ2-7; the D gene is possibly TRBD1 (5 bases). Germline CDR1 reads SNHLY; CDR2 reads FYNNEI. The CDR3 spans 19 residues. CDR3 amino acids: CACSLYRFSTSDKNYEQYF. CDR3 nucleotides: TGTGCCTGCAGTTTATATCGGTTTAGTACCTCGGACAAGAACTACGAGCAGTACTTC.

This clonotype came up many times. This chain uses TRBV4-1 with TRBJ2-7; 13 bases fit TRBD2. This CDR3 comprises 14 residues. V shed 4 bases and J 5 bases; nucleotides not matched to a gene: 2. From germline, CDR1 is MGHRA and CDR2 YSYEKL. CDR3 in amino acids: CASSRTSGRDEQYF. The CDR3 DNA is TGCGCCAGCAGCCGGACTAGCGGGAGAGACGAGCAGTACTTC.

This clonotype was observed a handful of times. The gene calls are TRBV30 and TRBJ1-2; D ambiguous. CDR3 length: 13 residues. CDR1 is GTSNPN, CDR2 SVGIG, per germline (reference sequence). The V and J ends lost 6 bases and 8 bases respectively, with 19 bases between them. In DNA form, the CDR3 reads TGTGCCTGTACTCAGCTCGGGGTGGGAGGCTACACCTTC. It codes for CACTQLGVGGYTF.

This clonotype was seen repeatedly, ten times or more. The chain recombines TRBV7-3 with TRBJ2-1; tentative D call: TRBD1 (8 bases). CDR1 and CDR2 from the germline V gene are SGHTA and FQGTGA. V was cut by 0 bases and J by 7 bases, with 13 bases left in between. The CDR3 loop spans 15 amino acids. The CDR3: CASSLTAQGGNEQFF. In DNA form, the CDR3 reads TGTGCCAGCAGCTTAACCGCACAGGGGGGGAATGAGCAGTTCTTC.

This clonotype occurred many times. The chain carries TRBV7-2 and TRBJ2-2; D unclear. The V and J ends lost 1 base and 6 bases respectively, with 6 bases between them. This CDR3 spans 13 amino acids. Germline V gene sequence: CDR1 SGHTA, CDR2 FQGNSA. The CDR3 here is CASSLERAGELFF. CDR3 nucleotides: TGTGCCAGCAGCTTAGAACGGGCCGGGGAGCTGTTTTTT.

This clonotype was detected ten times or more. The chain combines TRBV7-2 with TRBJ1-5; D perhaps matches TRBD1 (6 bases). Trimming cost V 2 bases and J 2 bases, with 7 bases left between them. Germline loops: CDR1 SGHTA, CDR2 FQGNSA. The CDR3 is made up of 14 amino acids. The chain's CDR3 is CASSLRQGNQPQHF. CDR3 coding DNA: TGTGCCAGCAGCTTAAGACAGGGCAATCAGCCCCAGCATTTT.

This clonotype was seen at least ten times. The chain uses TRBV29-1 and TRBJ2-7; 12 bases agree with TRBD1. Unmatched junction bases numbered 8, after V lost 7 bases and J lost 7 bases. The length of the CDR3 is 13 residues. The germline V gene encodes CDR1 SQVTM and CDR2 ANQGSEA. CDR3 loop: CSAEGTGGAEQYF. In nucleotides, the CDR3 is TGCAGCGCCGAGGGGACAGGGGGCGCGGAGCAGTACTTC.

This clonotype was found many times. The chain employs TRBV20-1 and TRBJ2-7; TRBD2 matches 8 bases. Germline V gene lookup returns CDR1 DFQATT and CDR2 SNEGSKA (reference sequence). This CDR3 contains 13 residues. V trimming: 5 bases; J trimming: 3 bases; junction bases outside the gene matches: 6. CDR3 sequence (DNA): TGCAGTGCTGCGAGCGGGAGTATCTACGAGCAGTACTTC. It specifies CSAASGSIYEQYF.

This clonotype was recorded at least ten times. The chain is built from TRBV18 and TRBJ2-3, with D uncertain. V lost 0 bases and J lost 2, with 9 bases in between. The CDR3 is made up of 15 amino acids. CDR1 KGHSH and CDR2 LQKENI come from the germline V gene. The CDR3 reads CASSPPLVNTDTQYF. As DNA, the CDR3 is TGTGCCAGCTCACCACCGTTGGTGAACACAGATACGCAGTATTTT.

Many counts were recorded for this clonotype. The chain combines TRBV5-1 with TRBJ2-5, with 8 nucleotides matching TRBD1. The CDR3 is 13 amino acids. Germline lookup yields CDR1 SGHRS and CDR2 YFSETQ. Trimming removed 4 bases from V and 7 bases from J; junction bases left unmatched: 6. Written as DNA, the CDR3 is TGCGCCAGCAGCCTGGACAGGGACGGGACCCAGTACTTC. This sequence encodes CASSLDRDGTQYF.

At least ten counts were recorded for this clonotype. The V gene is TRBV7-2, the J gene TRBJ1-6; tentative D call: TRBD1 (5 bases). CDR1 and CDR2 from the germline V gene are SGHTA and FQGNSA. This CDR3 is built from 14 residues. The V end lost 4 bases, the J end lost 7 bases, and 11 bases lay between the germline ends. The chain's CDR3 is CASSWGTVNSPLHF. CDR3 in DNA: TGTGCCAGCAGCTGGGGGACGGTAAATTCACCCCTCCACTTT. Complete variable domain (other parts from reference TRBV7-2 and TRBJ1-6): GAGVSQSPSNKVTEKGKDVELRCDPISGHTALYWYRQSLGQGLEFLIYFQGNSAPDKSGLPSDRFSAERTGGSVSTLTIQRTQQEDSAVYLCASSWGTVNSPLHFGNGTRLTVT.

With regard to this clonotype: A read error may be the cause here, since a much bigger clone is one base away. The chain employs TRBV7-2 and TRBJ2-1; D may be TRBD2 (5 bases). CDR1 is SGHTA, CDR2 FQGNSA, per germline. The CDR3 spans 11 residues. Trimming left V 5 bases short and J 9 bases short, with 8 bases between. As DNA, the CDR3 is TGTGCCAGCAGCGCGGGTTTTGAGCAGTTCTTC. It is translated as CASSAGFEQFF.

This clonotype appeared many times. V usage is TRBV5-4 and J usage is TRBJ2-3, with 7 positions matching TRBD1. This CDR3 is built from 15 residues. Germline-derived CDR1 and CDR2 are SGHNT and YYREEE (reference sequence). The V and J ends lost 0 bases and 4 bases, in that order; junction bases with no gene match: 5. In DNA, the CDR3 is TGTGCCAGCAGCTTGGGACAGGGAAGCGCAGATACGCAGTATTTT. Residues: CASSLGQGSADTQYF.

This clonotype occurred many times. The gene calls are TRBV30 and TRBJ2-3; 8 nucleotides line up with TRBD2. This CDR3 has 13 residues. The germline CDR1 and CDR2 sequences are GTSNPN and SVGIG (reference sequence). V lost 4 bases to trimming and J lost 6 bases; unmatched junction nucleotides: 6. The CDR3 DNA reads TGTGCCTGGACCGGGACTAGTCGGGATACGCAGTATTTT. It codes for CAWTGTSRDTQYF.

This clonotype appeared many times. The chain combines TRBV24-1 with TRBJ2-5, with 12 bases lining up with TRBD2. Losses at the gene ends were 3 bases for V and 4 bases for J; bases not matched to a gene: 5. CDR1 is KGHDR, CDR2 SFDVKD, per germline. The CDR3 loop spans 16 amino acids. CDR3 DNA sequence: TGTGCCACCAGTGATCCGACTAGCGGGAGCGGAGAGACCCAGTACTTC. Amino acids: CATSDPTSGSGETQYF.

This clonotype was observed many times. V is TRBV20-1 and J is TRBJ2-2; possible D gene TRBD2, 5 bases. Germline CDR1 reads DFQATT; CDR2 reads SNEGSKA (reference sequence). V was shortened by 1 base and J by 6 bases, with 15 bases between the two germline ends. The CDR3 has 15 amino acids. CDR3 DNA: TGCAGTGCTAGAGGAGCGCGTAGGCGGGCCGGGGAGCTGTTTTTT. This gives the protein CSARGARRRAGELFF.

This clonotype showed up many times. The chain employs TRBV6-2 or TRBV6-3 and TRBJ2-5, with D unclear. Germline values: CDR1 MNHEY, CDR2 SVGEGT. The V end lost 3 bases, the J end lost 0 bases, and 11 bases lay between the germline ends. CDR3 size: 15 residues. The DNA of the CDR3 is TGTGCCAGCAGTTATCATATCGGTAACCAAGAGACCCAGTACTTC. It is translated as CASSYHIGNQETQYF.

This clonotype has at least ten counts. The V gene is TRBV15, the J gene TRBJ1-6; D ambiguous. Germline CDR1 LNHNV, CDR2 YYDKDF (reference sequence). The CDR3 spans 13 residues. With 0 bases removed from V and 9 bases from J, the gap between germline ends came to 6 bases. CDR3 DNA sequence: TGTGCCACCAGCAGAGACGGGGTTTCACCCCTCCACTTT. Amino acids: CATSRDGVSPLHF.

This clonotype has at least ten counts. V and J are TRBV19 and TRBJ2-5; 12 nucleotides align to TRBD2. J gave up 3 bases and V 5 bases, and 7 bases lay outside the gene matches. CDR1 LNHDA and CDR2 SQIVND come from the germline V gene (reference sequence). The CDR3 runs to 16 residues. The CDR3 DNA reads as TGTGCCAGTAGTTCACTAGCGGGAGGAAAAAAAGAGACCCAGTACTTC. Protein: CASSSLAGGKKETQYF.

In this sample, this clonotype turned up many times. CDR3 nucleotides: TGTGCCAGCAGCCTGTCTCTAGGAGCTACGCAGTATTTT. Encoded protein: CASSLSLGATQYF. The chain carries TRBV7-6 and TRBJ2-3, with D uncertain. The germline V gene encodes CDR1 SGHVS and CDR2 FNYEAQ. Trimming pared 5 bases from V and 8 bases from J, leaving 14 bases between. The length of the CDR3 is 13 residues. The variable domain in full, completed from reference TRBV7-6 and TRBJ2-3, reads GAGVSQSPRYKVTKRGQDVALRCDPISGHVSLYWYRQALGQGPEFLTYFNYEAQQDKSGLPNDRFSAERPEGSISTLTIQRTEQRDSAMYRCASSLSLGATQYFGPGTRLTVL.

There are many counts of this clonotype. This sequence joins TRBV20-1 and TRBJ2-1, with 8 bases aligning to TRBD2. The V segment lost 5 bases and the J segment 6 bases; nucleotides outside the gene matches: 9. This CDR3 comprises 14 residues. CDR1 and CDR2 from the germline V gene are DFQATT and SNEGSKA (reference sequence). The CDR3 DNA reads TGCAGTGCTGGTAGCGGGAAGGAGCGCAATGAGCAGTTCTTC. The encoded protein is CSAGSGKERNEQFF.

This clonotype is labeled as medium-sized. The V and J genes are TRBV20-1 and TRBJ2-7; TRBD2 agrees at 8 bases. The junction had 10 bases not matched to a gene; V was cut back by 7 bases and J by 5 bases. This CDR3 has 13 residues. CDR1 and CDR2 from the germline V gene are DFQATT and SNEGSKA (reference sequence). The CDR3 DNA follows: TGCAGTGTTTATTCCGGGACTAGTAACGAGCAGTACTTC. Its protein product is CSVYSGTSNEQYF.

At least ten counts were recorded for this clonotype. Here the CDR3 omits its conserved ending phenylalanine or tryptophan, so a read error is the likely source. Because the CDR3's place on the DNA is in doubt, the DNA is left out and the CDR3 is given as listed by TCRdb. The genes are TRBV30 and TRBJ1-3; no check of the table's D call, TRBD1, against the DNA was made. Ends included, the CDR3 has 9 residues. Germline CDR1 GTSNPN, CDR2 SVGIG (reference sequence). CDR3 protein: CAWDPRPRA.

This clonotype was seen repeatedly, ten times or more. The chain combines TRBV5-6 with TRBJ1-6; D is ambiguous. The germline CDR1 and CDR2 sequences are SGHDT and YYEEEE. Between the trimmed V and J ends, which lost 2 bases and 9 bases, there was a span of 15 bases. This CDR3 is built from 15 residues. This CDR3 is CASSFQQLSSSPLHF. The CDR3 bases are TGTGCCAGCAGCTTCCAACAGCTCTCAAGTTCACCCCTCCACTTT. The variable domain in full, with the rest retrieved from reference TRBV5-6 and TRBJ1-6, is DAGVTQSPTHLIKTRGQQVTLRCSPKSGHDTVSWYQQALGQGPQFIFQYYEEEERQRGNFPDRFSGHQFPNYSSELNVNALLLGDSALYLCASSFQQLSSSPLHFGNGTRLTVT.

This clonotype was recorded many times. The chain has TRBV12-3 or TRBV12-4 and TRBJ2-1; D is unclear. The CDR3 contains 14 residues. Trimming cost V 4 bases and J 10 bases, with 17 bases left between them. The CDR3 nucleotides read TGTGCCAGCAGTTCCGTTCACGGCAGCGTCGAGCAGTTCTTC. Encoded protein: CASSSVHGSVEQFF.

This clonotype was seen many times. In DNA, the CDR3 is TGCAGCGTTGAGAAGGCCATGAACACTGAAGCTTTCTTT. Protein product: CSVEKAMNTEAFF. The rearrangement links TRBV29-1 to TRBJ1-1; D not certain. Per germline, CDR1 SQVTM and CDR2 ANQGSEA. The CDR3 is made up of 13 amino acids. V lost 3 bases, J lost 0 bases, and 8 bases lay in between.

This clonotype was seen repeatedly, ten times or more. The chain couples TRBV20-1 to TRBJ2-3, with TRBD1 matching 11 bases. Germline assignment: CDR1 DFQATT and CDR2 SNEGSKA (reference sequence). CDR3 size: 14 residues. Trimming removed 3 bases from V and 4 bases from J; junction bases left unmatched: 3. The CDR3 bases are TGCAGTGCTAGGGGGACAGGGGGTCCAGATACGCAGTATTTT. As protein: CSARGTGGPDTQYF.